Here is one T cell receptor (beta chain) with its context. Which antigen it targets is not known. Per-base qualities were not stored, and no clone one base away is much larger. Each collaborating institution followed its own protocols to collect whole blood in K2EDTA tubes. For TCRbeta analysis, collaborators shipped samples as frozen whole blood, isolated PBMCs, or DNA extracted from either of those sample types. The CDR3, cysteine through phenylalanine, is 16 amino acids long. Only the CDR3 DNA stays, 48 bases, in frame from base 1. Based on the germline V gene, the CDR1 and CDR2 sequences are MGHDK and SYGVNS. For this chain, trimming is 2 bases at the V end and 0 bases at the J end, and the number of junction bases without a gene match is 5. This specimen belongs to a study of blood T cell repertoires in COVID-19 (dated by TCRdb to the early 2020s). Looking at the study overall: Samples from collaborators originated in the United States, Italy and Spain and spanned both the acute and convalescent phases of COVID-19. The prospective study material was composed of cDNA or gDNA derived from T cells, B-cell-depleted T cells, or PBMCs. Subjects who had been exposed to COVID-19, were actively infected with it, or had recovered from it provided the deeply sampled blood TCRbeta repertoires that made up the dataset. The repertoires were released in a freely available public database intended as a resource for research on the immune response to SARS-CoV-2. The samples were drawn from two sources: the first 160 participants of the ongoing ImmuneRACE study, and some 1,300 subjects contributed by 6 global collaborators. Sample metadata almost always included a de-identified subject ID, COVID-19 status, age in years and sex. HLA class I and class II types, where available, came from metadata supplied by the sample provider rather than from assay-based typing.

TCRbeta CDR3 regions were amplified from genomic DNA by means of the immunoSEQ Assay, a bias-controlled multiplex PCR. The published analysis was carried out like this. Nucleated cell counts per sample were estimated from amplification of reference gene primers within the assay. Sequence reads were collapsed and filtered to measure the absolute abundance of every unique TCRbeta CDR3 rearrangement. For each sample, productive Simpson clonality was calculated as the square root of Simpson's diversity index over productive rearrangements. In its TCRdb copy, this immuneACCESS table keeps in-frame sequences only and misses some clones. Where compared with another copy, unresolved V genes explain less than half of these, and the others have no known cause. V, J and clone size were drawn from that table, and D and trimming were deduced from the DNA. A total of a few hundred thousand clones appear in this sample, roughly nine tenths of them only once. The top ten clonotypes cover more than 0.95% of the sample.

What the study reported, not specific to this receptor: The amount of clinical and demographic metadata varied by source and participant and was provided uncurated.

The origin of this receptor is a man aged 35 to 55 with acute or convalescent COVID-19. Sequenced material: peripheral blood. The chain employs TRBV25-1 and TRBJ1-2; the central 8 bases match TRBD1. The CDR3 region reads CASSEPGQATNYGYTF. In nucleotides, the sequence is TGTGCCAGCAGTGAACCGGGACAGGCGACTAACTATGGCTACACCTTC.